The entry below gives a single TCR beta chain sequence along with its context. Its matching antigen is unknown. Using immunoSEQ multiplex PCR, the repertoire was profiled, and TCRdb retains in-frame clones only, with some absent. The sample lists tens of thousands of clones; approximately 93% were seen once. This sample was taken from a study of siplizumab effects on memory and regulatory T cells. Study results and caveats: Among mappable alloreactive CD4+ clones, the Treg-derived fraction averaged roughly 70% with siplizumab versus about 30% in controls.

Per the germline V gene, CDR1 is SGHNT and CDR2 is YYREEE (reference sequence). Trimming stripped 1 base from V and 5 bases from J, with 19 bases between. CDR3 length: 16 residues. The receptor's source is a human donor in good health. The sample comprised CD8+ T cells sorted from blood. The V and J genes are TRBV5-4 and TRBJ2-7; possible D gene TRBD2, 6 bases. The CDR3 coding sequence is TGTGCCAGCAGCTTGTGGGTCGGGAGTCCTATGAACGAGCAGTACTTC. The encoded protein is CASSLWVGSPMNEQYF.